This entry features one T cell receptor (beta chain) sequence. What it recognizes is unknown. Using a J-beta primer mix together with a sample-barcoded 5' primer, a second PCR was run for roughly 6 to 11 cycles. Every cDNA molecule bore a tag from a template-switch adaptor containing 12 random nucleotides. MiXCR, applied by TCRdb to the 5' RACE reads, yields one record per CDR3 protein. Among 850,000 to 1,300,000 distinct CDR3 sequences listed, 45% were seen once. Total RNA, at least 5 micrograms per sample, was extracted from PBMCs. This sample was taken from a study of blood T cells in healthy people across ages. Overall study findings and caveats: Diversity was higher, and naive CD4+ cells more numerous, in long-lived donors than in aged donors.

Material: blood. The receptor was isolated from a woman aged 60-75 years in good health.

This CDR3 is CASSLLSGSPKGTGELFF. The CDR3 region has the DNA TGTGCCAGCAGCTTACTTAGCGGGAGTCCGAAGGGCACCGGGGAGCTGTTTTTT. This sequence joins TRBV7-8 and TRBJ2-2, with TRBD2 identical over 9 bases. Trimming at V came to 2 bases and at J to 4 bases, leaving 11 bases not matched to a gene. The CDR3 has 18 residues. Germline V gives CDR1 SGHVS, CDR2 FQNEAQ.